This T cell receptor beta chain was captured by sequencing in a study of T cell responses to AZD1222 COVID-19 vaccine. Trimming took off 5 bases at V and 2 bases at J, with 9 bases between the two ends. The CDR3 totals 13 residues. Libraries were prepared by immunoSEQ multiplex PCR; TCRdb keeps only in-frame clonotypes and omits some of them. The table lists 100,000 to 150,000 clones, roughly 93% of them singletons. This clone was seen once. As yet, its antigen is unknown. Study-wide points: Reports indicate that nearly half of spike-specific TCRs are directed at unmutated variant regions.

Sequencing was performed on peripheral blood, taken on day 0 of AZD1222 vaccination. This TCR was recovered from an adult in good health. V is TRBV12-3 or TRBV12-4 and J is TRBJ2-5, with D tentatively TRBD1 or TRBD2 (5 bases each). Written as DNA, the CDR3 is TGTGCCAGCAGTCCGGGACCTCAAGAGACCCAGTACTTC. Amino acids: CASSPGPQETQYF.